A single sample is the source of the 27 T cell receptor beta chains below, sequenced in a study of blood T cell repertoires in COVID-19. The protocol was immunoSEQ multiplex PCR, while the TCRdb copy is restricted to in-frame clones and leaves out a portion. The table shows approximately 180,000 clones, with roughly 89% occurring only once. Sample: peripheral blood. These TCRs come from a woman in her forties or fifties with acute or convalescent COVID-19.

This clone has a handful of counts. The same CDR3 arises from other DNA sequences in this sample as well. The chain has TRBV3-1 (or the pseudogene TRBV3-2) and TRBJ2-5; D is unresolved. This CDR3 spans 12 amino acids. The V end lost 1 base, the J end lost 3 bases, and 3 bases lay between the germline ends. CDR1 is LGHDT and CDR2 is YNNKEL in the germline V gene (reference sequence). CDR3 DNA: TGTGCCAGCAGCCAAGCGGAAGAGACCCAGTACTTC. Translation gives CASSQAEETQYF.

The CDR3 region is CASSPRVTEQFF. In DNA, the CDR3 is TGTGCCAGCAGCCCCAGGGTGACTGAGCAGTTCTTC. The chain is built from TRBV7-9 and TRBJ2-1; the D gene is possibly TRBD1 (5 bases). The CDR3 spans 12 residues. Germline V gene data show CDR1 as SEHNR and CDR2 as FQNEAQ (reference sequence). Trimming took 5 bases from V and 9 from J, leaving 11 bases between them.

V gene TRBV10-3 combines with J gene TRBJ2-7; 9 bases fit TRBD2. The germline V gene has CDR1 ENHRY and CDR2 SYGVKD. V lost 8 bases and J lost 2; bases outside the gene matches: 4. This CDR3 is 13 amino acids long. The CDR3 loop is CAIRPSGAYEQYF. DNA of the CDR3: TGTGCCATCCGACCTAGCGGGGCCTACGAGCAGTACTTC.

This sequence joins TRBV5-4 and TRBJ2-2, with 7 bases fitting TRBD1. The CDR3 contains 14 residues. The germline gives CDR1 SGHNT, CDR2 YYREEE (reference sequence). The trim removed 7 bases at V and 3 bases at J, leaving 6 bases unmatched. CDR3 region: CASRGTGDTGELFF. The CDR3 bases are TGTGCCAGCCGAGGAACAGGGGACACCGGGGAGCTGTTTTTT.

The genes are TRBV15 and TRBJ2-1; D is perhaps TRBD2 (6 bases). The CDR3 has 14 residues. V was clipped by 1 base and J by 6 bases, with 10 bases between them. From germline, CDR1 is LNHNV and CDR2 YYDKDF (reference sequence). The CDR3 region has the DNA TGTGCCACCAGCAGAGGGGACTCATTCAATGAGCAGTTCTTC. Protein product: CATSRGDSFNEQFF. The whole variable domain, remainder taken from reference TRBV15 and TRBJ2-1, is DAMVIQNPRYQVTQFGKPVTLSCSQTLNHNVMYWYQQKSSQAPKLLFHYYDKDFNNEADTPDNFQSRRPNTSFCFLDIRSPGLGDTAMYLCATSRGDSFNEQFFGPGTRLTVL.

V usage is TRBV29-1 and J usage is TRBJ2-3; weak D call: TRBD2 (7 bases). With 6 bases removed from V and 2 bases from J, the gap between germline ends came to 21 bases. Germline CDR1 and CDR2: SQVTM and ANQGSEA. There are 16 residues in the CDR3. CDR3 sequence reads: CSVIGGPSGPTDTQYF. CDR3 coding DNA: TGCAGCGTCATTGGGGGGCCTAGCGGTCCCACAGATACGCAGTATTTT.

In nucleotides, the CDR3 is TGTGCCAGCACCGCTAGCACTAACTATGGCTACACCTTC. It codes for CASTASTNYGYTF. This sequence joins TRBV6-5 and TRBJ1-2; D remains unclear. Trimming removed 7 bases at V and 0 bases at J, with 9 bases between. Germline V CDR1 and CDR2: MNHEY, SVGAGI. This CDR3 comprises 13 residues.

The V and J genes are TRBV24-1 and TRBJ2-5, with 10 bases matching TRBD1. In germline, CDR1 is KGHDR, CDR2 SFDVKD. The ends lost 3 bases at V and 4 bases at J; junction bases unmatched: 10. This CDR3 region has 17 residues. The CDR3 sequence is CATSDPGDRGFGETQYF. Here the CDR3 DNA reads TGTGCCACCAGTGATCCTGGGGACAGGGGTTTCGGAGAGACCCAGTACTTC.

The J gene is TRBJ1-5, the V gene TRBV30; no clear D. CDR3 size: 16 residues. The V end lost 4 bases, the J end lost 2 bases, and 18 bases lay between the germline ends. Looked up from germline, CDR1 is GTSNPN and CDR2 is SVGIG (reference sequence). The CDR3 loop is CAWKPNSGYGNQPQHF. CDR3 coding DNA: TGTGCCTGGAAACCTAATTCGGGGTATGGCAATCAGCCCCAGCATTTT. Based on the CDR3 plus reference TRBV30 and TRBJ1-5, the full variable domain is SQTIHQWPATLVQPVGSPLSLECTVEGTSNPNLYWYRQAAGRGLQLLFYSVGIGQISSEVPQNLSASRPQDRQFILSSKKLLLSDSGFYLCAWKPNSGYGNQPQHFGDGTRLSIL.

The chain joins TRBV6-2 or TRBV6-3 to TRBJ2-5, with TRBD2 as a possible D gene (7 bases). Trimming pared 5 bases from V and 14 bases from J, leaving 18 bases between. Germline V lookup: CDR1 MNHEY, CDR2 SVGEGT. This CDR3 spans 12 amino acids. CDR3 nucleotide sequence: TGTGCCAGCAGTAGGGGGGGATTGGGTTGCTACTTC. Translating gives CASSRGGLGCYF.

The gene calls are TRBV30 and TRBJ2-7; 7 nucleotides match TRBD1. This CDR3 is built from 13 residues. After removal of 7 bases from V and 0 bases from J, the junction contained 6 bases not matched to a gene. Germline V gene sequence: CDR1 GTSNPN, CDR2 SVGIG (reference sequence). The CDR3 coding sequence is TGTGCCTTCGACAGGGATAGCTCCTACGAGCAGTACTTC. Translating gives CAFDRDSSYEQYF.

The chain couples TRBV10-3 to TRBJ1-5; a possible D gene is TRBD1 (5 bases). V lost 8 bases and J 1 base, leaving 15 bases between the germline ends. The CDR3 covers 15 residues. The germline V gene encodes CDR1 ENHRY and CDR2 SYGVKD. The CDR3 DNA reads TGTGCCATCGGGGACGGGGGGGAGAGCAATCAGCCCCAGCATTTT. It encodes CAIGDGGESNQPQHF.

With regard to this clone: The junction does not match germline at one end; this may be a read error. This chain connects TRBV6-1 to TRBJ2-7; 9 bases match TRBD2. Germline V CDR1 and CDR2: MNHNS, SASEGT. The CDR3 has 14 amino acids. CDR3: CASTEATSGYEQYF. CDR3 in DNA: TGTGCCAGCACTGAAGCGACTAGCGGATACGAGCAGTACTTC.

This chain links TRBV4-2 with TRBJ1-2; 11 positions match TRBD1. The CDR3 loop spans 17 amino acids. Germline-derived CDR1 and CDR2 are LGHNA and YNFKEQ. Trimming cost V 4 bases and J 5 bases; bases outside gene matches: 12. CDR3 coding DNA: TGTGCCAGCAGCCTATCCAGGGACAGGGGGAGAGGGTATGGCTACACCTTC. Translated: CASSLSRDRGRGYGYTF.

The chain couples TRBV2 to TRBJ2-7, with 8 bases that match TRBD1. The V gene's germline CDR1 is SNHLY and CDR2 FYNNEI. V shed 6 bases and J 0 bases; nucleotides not matched to a gene: 4. The CDR3 is 14 residues long. The DNA for the CDR3 is TGTGCCAGCAGGAGGGACAGGACCTCCTACGAGCAGTACTTC. Amino acid sequence: CASRRDRTSYEQYF.

This clone appeared a few times. The CDR3 is CASSDPGSRHHQETQYF. CDR3 DNA: TGTGCCAGCAGTGACCCGGGGTCGAGGCACCACCAAGAGACCCAGTACTTC. V is TRBV6-4 and J is TRBJ2-5; D possibly corresponds to TRBD2 (5 bases). The CDR3 is 17 amino acids. From germline, CDR1 is MRHNA and CDR2 SNTAGT. Deletions cut 2 bases from V and 0 bases from J, with 16 bases between.

Turning to this clone: Other DNA sequences in the sample encode the same CDR3. The chain uses TRBV6-2 or TRBV6-3 and TRBJ2-7; no clear D. Trimming cost V 3 bases and J 3 bases, with 3 bases left between them. The CDR3 extends over 11 amino acids. Germline-derived CDR1 and CDR2 are MNHEY and SVGEGT. The CDR3 DNA reads as TGTGCCAGCAGTTATCTCTACGAGCAGTACTTC. Residues: CASSYLYEQYF.

The V call is TRBV15, the J call TRBJ1-1; no firm D call. V was pared by 2 bases and J by 7 bases, with 11 bases between. Germline V CDR1 and CDR2: LNHNV, YYDKDF (reference sequence). The CDR3 loop spans 13 amino acids. DNA of the CDR3: TGTGCCACCAGCAGAAACGACAAATTTGAAGCTTTCTTT. Its translation is CATSRNDKFEAFF.

This rearrangement joins TRBV11-2 to TRBJ2-2, with TRBD2 matching over 10 bases. This CDR3 comprises 18 residues. Germline trimming cut 5 bases from V and 0 bases from J; bases unmatched to any gene: 9. Germline values: CDR1 SGHAT, CDR2 FQNNGV. CDR3 DNA: TGTGCCAGCAGCCCTCGGGTAGCGGGAGGTGCGAACACCGGGGAGCTGTTTTTT. Translated: CASSPRVAGGANTGELFF.

Here the CDR3 reads CSASGRDSYEQYF. CDR3 sequence (DNA): TGCAGTGCTAGTGGGCGGGACTCCTACGAGCAGTACTTC. V usage is TRBV20-1 and J usage is TRBJ2-7, with D possibly being TRBD2 (6 bases). V dropped 3 bases and J dropped 0 bases, with 9 bases sitting between them. The CDR3 extends over 13 amino acids. Germline CDR1 DFQATT, CDR2 SNEGSKA (reference sequence).

This sequence joins TRBV7-6 and TRBJ2-1; 8 nucleotides match TRBD2. CDR1 SGHVS and CDR2 FNYEAQ come from the germline V gene. This CDR3 region has 21 residues. V lost 5 bases, J lost 0 bases, and 21 bases stayed unmatched. The CDR3 DNA follows: TGTGCCAGCAGCACCCGGGGCCTAGGGCTAGCGGGTGGAAGCTCCTACAATGAGCAGTTCTTC. Protein: CASSTRGLGLAGGSSYNEQFF.

V and J are TRBV10-3 and TRBJ2-1; TRBD2 aligns across 7 bases. Germline V CDR1 and CDR2: ENHRY, SYGVKD. The CDR3 contains 15 residues. Trimming removed 5 bases from V and 8 bases from J; junction bases left unmatched: 12. The CDR3 loop is CAISSWAGERDEQFF. The CDR3 nucleotides read TGTGCCATCAGTTCGTGGGCGGGAGAGCGGGATGAGCAGTTCTTC.

CDR3 bases: TGCGCCAGCCAGCGGGGAGGGTATAATGAAAAACTGTTTTTT. Its translation: CASQRGGYNEKLFF. The gene calls are TRBV5-1 and TRBJ1-4; D ambiguous. Germline CDR1 SGHRS, CDR2 YFSETQ. Trimming stripped 7 bases from V and 4 bases from J, with 14 bases between. The CDR3 length is 14 residues. The variable domain in full, with the rest retrieved from reference TRBV5-1 and TRBJ1-4, is KAGVTQTPRYLIKTRGQQVTLSCSPISGHRSVSWYQQTPGQGLQFLFEYFSETQRNKGNFPGRFSGRQFSNSRSEMNVSTLELGDSALYLCASQRGGYNEKLFFGSGTQLSVL.

The sample holds a few counts of this clone. The chain joins TRBV25-1 to TRBJ1-2; tentative D call: TRBD1 (5 bases). This CDR3 comprises 14 residues. The germline V gene encodes CDR1 MGHDK and CDR2 SYGVNS. V was shortened by 3 bases and J by 3 bases, with 11 bases between the two germline ends. CDR3 protein: CASSDPGLDYGYTF. The CDR3, as DNA: TGTGCCAGCAGTGACCCGGGACTAGACTATGGCTACACCTTC.

V gene TRBV7-2 combines with J gene TRBJ1-1; 7 positions agree with TRBD1. The CDR3 is 14 residues long. V lost 5 bases, J lost 5 bases, and 8 bases stayed unmatched. Germline V CDR1 and CDR2: SGHTA, FQGNSA. This CDR3 is CASSGLEGATEAFF. Here the CDR3 DNA reads TGTGCCAGCAGCGGATTGGAGGGGGCAACTGAAGCTTTCTTT.

This rearrangement joins TRBV20-1 to TRBJ2-1; 9 bases line up with TRBD2. CDR3 length: 14 amino acids. V shed 3 bases and J 3 bases; nucleotides not matched to a gene: 3. CDR1 and CDR2 from the germline V gene are DFQATT and SNEGSKA (reference sequence). The CDR3 loop reads CSASRTSDYNEQFF. CDR3 sequence (DNA): TGCAGTGCTAGTCGGACTAGCGACTACAATGAGCAGTTCTTC.

The table lists this clone with a few counts. The V call is TRBV4-1, the J call TRBJ2-7; possible D gene TRBD2, 6 bases. Per the germline V gene, CDR1 is MGHRA and CDR2 is YSYEKL. Trimming left V 8 bases short and J 3 bases short, with 8 bases between. The CDR3 has 11 residues. CDR3 region: CASGDFYEQYF. CDR3 nucleotide sequence: TGCGCCAGCGGGGACTTCTACGAGCAGTACTTC.